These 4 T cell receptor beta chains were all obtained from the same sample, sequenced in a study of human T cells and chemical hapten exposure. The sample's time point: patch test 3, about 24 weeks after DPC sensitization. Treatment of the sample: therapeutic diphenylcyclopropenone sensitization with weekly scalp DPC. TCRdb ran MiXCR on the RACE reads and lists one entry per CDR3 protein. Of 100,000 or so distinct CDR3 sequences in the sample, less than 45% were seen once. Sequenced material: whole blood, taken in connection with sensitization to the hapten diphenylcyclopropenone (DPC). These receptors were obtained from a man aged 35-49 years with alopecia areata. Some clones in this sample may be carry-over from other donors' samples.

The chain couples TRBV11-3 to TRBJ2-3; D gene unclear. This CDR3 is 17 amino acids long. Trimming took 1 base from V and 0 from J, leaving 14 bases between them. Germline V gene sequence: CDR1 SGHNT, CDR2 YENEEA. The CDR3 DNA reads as TGTGCCAGCAGCTTAGGGGCATCTTTAGGGAGCACAGATACGCAGTATTTT. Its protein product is CASSLGASLGSTDTQYF.

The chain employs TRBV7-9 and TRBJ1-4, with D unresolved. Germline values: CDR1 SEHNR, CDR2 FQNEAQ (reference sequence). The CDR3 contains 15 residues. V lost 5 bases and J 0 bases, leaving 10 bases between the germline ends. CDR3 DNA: TGTGCCAGCAGCACGGCACCCGCAACTAATGAAAAACTGTTTTTT. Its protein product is CASSTAPATNEKLFF.

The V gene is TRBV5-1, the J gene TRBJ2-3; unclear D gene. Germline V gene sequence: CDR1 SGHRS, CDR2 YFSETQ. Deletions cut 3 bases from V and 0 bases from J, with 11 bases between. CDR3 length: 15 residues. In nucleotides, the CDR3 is TGCGCCAGCAGCTGGAGTATCAAGAGCACAGATACGCAGTATTTT. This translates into CASSWSIKSTDTQYF.

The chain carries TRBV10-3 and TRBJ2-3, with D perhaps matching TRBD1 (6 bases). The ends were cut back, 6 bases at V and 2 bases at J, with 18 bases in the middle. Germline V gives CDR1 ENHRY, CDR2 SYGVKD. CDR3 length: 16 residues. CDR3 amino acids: CAIREDRDTHTDTQYF. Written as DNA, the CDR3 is TGTGCCATCAGAGAAGACCGGGACACACACACAGATACGCAGTATTTT.